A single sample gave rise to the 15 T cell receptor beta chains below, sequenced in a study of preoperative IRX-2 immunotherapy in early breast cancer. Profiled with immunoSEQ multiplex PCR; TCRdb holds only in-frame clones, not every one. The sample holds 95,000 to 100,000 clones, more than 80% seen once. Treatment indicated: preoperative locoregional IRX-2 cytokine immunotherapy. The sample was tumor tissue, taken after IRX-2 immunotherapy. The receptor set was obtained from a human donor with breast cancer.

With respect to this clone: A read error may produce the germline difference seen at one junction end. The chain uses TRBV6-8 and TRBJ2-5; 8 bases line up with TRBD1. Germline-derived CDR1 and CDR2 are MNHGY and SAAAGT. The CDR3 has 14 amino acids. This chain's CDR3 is CAISAGQGQETQYF. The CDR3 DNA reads TGTGCCATCAGTGCAGGACAGGGCCAAGAGACCCAGTACTTC.

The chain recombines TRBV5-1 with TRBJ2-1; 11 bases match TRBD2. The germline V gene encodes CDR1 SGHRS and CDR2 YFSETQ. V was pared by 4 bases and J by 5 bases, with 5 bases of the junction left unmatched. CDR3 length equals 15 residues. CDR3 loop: CASSTGLAGDNEQFF. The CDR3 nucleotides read TGCGCCAGCAGCACTGGACTAGCGGGCGACAATGAGCAGTTCTTC.

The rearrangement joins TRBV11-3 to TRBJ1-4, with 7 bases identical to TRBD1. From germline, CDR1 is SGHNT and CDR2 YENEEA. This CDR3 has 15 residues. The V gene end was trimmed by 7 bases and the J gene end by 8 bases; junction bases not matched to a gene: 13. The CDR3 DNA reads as TGTGCCAGCATTAAAACGGAGGGGGCTGAGGAAAAACTGTTTTTT. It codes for CASIKTEGAEEKLFF.

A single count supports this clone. In DNA, the CDR3 is TGTGCCATCAGTGAGACGGGAGAAGCGAACTATGGCTACACCTTC. Translation: CAISETGEANYGYTF. V and J are TRBV10-3 and TRBJ1-2, with no clear D. Germline CDR1 ENHRY, CDR2 SYGVKD. This CDR3 comprises 15 residues. The ends were cut back, 2 bases at V and 2 bases at J, with 12 bases in the middle.

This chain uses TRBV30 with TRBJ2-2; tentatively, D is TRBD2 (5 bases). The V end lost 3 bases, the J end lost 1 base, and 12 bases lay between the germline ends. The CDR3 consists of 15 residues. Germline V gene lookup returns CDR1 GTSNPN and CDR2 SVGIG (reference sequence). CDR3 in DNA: TGTGCCTGGAGGGGCGGGTGGGTGAACACCGGGGAGCTGTTTTTT. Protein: CAWRGGWVNTGELFF.

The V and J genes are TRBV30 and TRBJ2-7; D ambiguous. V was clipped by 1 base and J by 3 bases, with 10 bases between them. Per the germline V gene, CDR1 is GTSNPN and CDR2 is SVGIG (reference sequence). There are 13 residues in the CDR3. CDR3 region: CAWSAGALYEQYF. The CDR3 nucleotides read TGTGCCTGGAGTGCAGGTGCCCTCTACGAGCAGTACTTC.

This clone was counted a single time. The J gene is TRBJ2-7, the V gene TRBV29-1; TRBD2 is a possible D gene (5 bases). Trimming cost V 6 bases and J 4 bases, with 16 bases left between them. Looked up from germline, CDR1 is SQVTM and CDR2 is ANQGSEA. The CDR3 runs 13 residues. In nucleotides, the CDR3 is TGCAGCGTCCGGGATTCGGGCCGATACGAGCAGTACTTC. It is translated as CSVRDSGRYEQYF.

CDR3 sequence: CASSSRYSTDTQYF. The CDR3 DNA sequence: TGTGCCAGCAGCTCGCGCTATAGCACAGATACGCAGTATTTT. This chain uses TRBV7-6 with TRBJ2-3; D uncertain. V lost 4 bases and J 0 bases, leaving 8 bases between the germline ends. Germline V gives CDR1 SGHVS, CDR2 FNYEAQ. CDR3 size: 14 residues.

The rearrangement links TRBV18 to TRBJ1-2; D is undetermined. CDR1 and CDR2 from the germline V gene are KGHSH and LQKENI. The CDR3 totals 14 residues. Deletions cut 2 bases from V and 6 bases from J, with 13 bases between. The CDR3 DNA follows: TGTGCCAGCTCACCAAATGCAAGGAGCGATGGCTACACCTTC. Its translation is CASSPNARSDGYTF.

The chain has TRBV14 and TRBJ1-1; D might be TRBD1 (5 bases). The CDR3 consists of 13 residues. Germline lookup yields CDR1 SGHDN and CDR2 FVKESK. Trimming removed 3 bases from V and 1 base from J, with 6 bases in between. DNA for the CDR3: TGTGCCAGCAGCCAGGGGACGAACACTGAAGCTTTCTTT. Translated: CASSQGTNTEAFF.

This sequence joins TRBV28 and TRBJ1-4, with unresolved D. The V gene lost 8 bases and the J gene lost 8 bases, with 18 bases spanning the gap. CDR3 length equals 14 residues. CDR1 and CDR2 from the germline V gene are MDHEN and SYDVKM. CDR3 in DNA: TGTGCCAGCCACCCAAGCGGGTCAGGAGAAAAACTGTTTTTT. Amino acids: CASHPSGSGEKLFF.

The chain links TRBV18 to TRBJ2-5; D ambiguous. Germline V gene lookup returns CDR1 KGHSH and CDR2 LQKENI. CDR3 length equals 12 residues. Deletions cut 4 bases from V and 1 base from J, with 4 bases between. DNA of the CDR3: TGTGCCAGCTCACACAGCCAAGAGACCCAGTACTTC. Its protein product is CASSHSQETQYF.

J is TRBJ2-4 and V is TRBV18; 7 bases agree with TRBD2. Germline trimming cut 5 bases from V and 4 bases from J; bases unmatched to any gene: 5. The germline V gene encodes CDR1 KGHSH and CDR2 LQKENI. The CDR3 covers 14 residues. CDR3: CASSSDGGKNIQYF. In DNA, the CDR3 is TGTGCCAGCTCATCCGACGGGGGGAAAAACATTCAGTACTTC.

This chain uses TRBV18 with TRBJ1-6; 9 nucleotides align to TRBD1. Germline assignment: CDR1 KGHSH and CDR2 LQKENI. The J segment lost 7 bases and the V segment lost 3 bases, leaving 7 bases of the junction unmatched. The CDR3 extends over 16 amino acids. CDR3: CASSPALGTGNSPLHF. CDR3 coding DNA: TGTGCCAGCTCACCGGCATTAGGGACAGGGAATTCACCCCTCCACTTT.

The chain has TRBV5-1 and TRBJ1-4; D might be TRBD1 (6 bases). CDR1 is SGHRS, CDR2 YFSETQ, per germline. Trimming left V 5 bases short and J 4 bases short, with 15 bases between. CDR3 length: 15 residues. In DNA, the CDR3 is TGCGCCAGCAGACTTTCCACAGGGAATAATGAAAAACTGTTTTTT. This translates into CASRLSTGNNEKLFF.